The rows below give T cell receptor beta chains drawn from one sample of a study of blood T cells in healthy people across ages. TCRdb used MiXCR to reprocess the 5' RACE reads, holding one entry per CDR3 protein. The sample includes approximately 780,000 distinct CDR3 sequences, around a quarter of them seen just once. Separately, the same data were catalogued under a study of T cells of mothers and their children.

The sequenced sample consisted of blood. These receptors were taken from a boy between 10 and 17 years old in good health. Each CDR3 is given with its conserved first and last residue. A D gene is named only where the DNA matches it firmly. Rows may omit the clone size; those that give it use once, few, many or a size class.

CDR3,DNA,J,D,V,size
CASSLDGGGTEAFF,TGTGCCAGCAGCCTCGATGGAGGCGGCACTGAAGCTTTCTTT,TRBJ1-1,.,TRBV3-1,.
CSVWWNTEAFF,TGCAGTGTCTGGTGGAACACTGAAGCTTTCTTT,TRBJ1-1,.,TRBV20-1,.
CASSLGGGGANEQFF,TGCGCCAGCAGCTTGGGTGGCGGGGGGGCCAATGAGCAGTTCTTC,TRBJ2-1,TRBD2,TRBV5-1,.
CASNPPRGFNEQFF,TGTGCCAGCAACCCACCGAGGGGGTTCAATGAGCAGTTCTTC,TRBJ2-1,.,TRBV28,many
CATSRDQGFRHYGYTF,TGTGCCACCAGCAGAGATCAGGGTTTCCGACACTATGGCTACACCTTC,TRBJ1-2,.,TRBV15,few
CASSSKKAGQLVYNEQFF,TGTGCCAGCAGCTCCAAAAAGGCTGGACAGCTAGTCTACAATGAGCAGTTCTTC,TRBJ2-1,.,TRBV14,few
CSVGKTGSPEYGYTF,TGCAGCGTGGGGAAGACAGGGTCCCCCGAATATGGCTACACCTTC,TRBJ1-2,TRBD1,TRBV29-1,.
CASSYSRTSLYEQYF,TGTGCCAGCAGTTACTCGCGGACTAGTCTCTACGAGCAGTACTTC,TRBJ2-7,TRBD2,TRBV6-5,few
CASSQAMAIPYGYTF,TGTGCCAGCAGCCAAGCAATGGCAATCCCCTATGGCTACACCTTC,TRBJ1-2,.,TRBV4-2,.
CAGREGQEEYF,TGTGCCGGCAGGGAGGGCCAGGAGGAGTACTTC,TRBJ2-5,TRBD2,TRBV2,few
CASSSGGSSSGNTIYF,TGTGCCAGCAGCTCCGGCGGCTCTAGCTCTGGAAACACCATATATTTT,TRBJ1-3,.,TRBV7-2,.
CATQGTNEKLFF,TGTGCCACACAGGGCACTAATGAAAAACTGTTTTTT,TRBJ1-4,.,TRBV7-9,few
CASSSGSGDSPLHF,TGTGCCAGCAGTTCCGGGAGCGGGGATTCACCCCTCCACTTT,TRBJ1-6,.,TRBV28,.
CASSQSGQGADGYTF,TGTGCCAGCAGCCAATCCGGACAGGGGGCCGATGGCTACACCTTC,TRBJ1-2,TRBD1,TRBV3-1,.